The 26 T cell receptor beta chains below all came from one sample that was sequenced in a study of blood T cells in healthy people across ages. Primed by a sample-barcoded 5' primer and a J-beta primer mix, a second PCR proceeded for roughly 6 to 12 cycles. TCRdb reprocessed the 5' RACE reads via MiXCR and lists one record per CDR3 protein. This table has approximately 1,000,000 distinct CDR3 sequences, about two fifths appearing once. The sequenced sample was blood. The receptors derive from a man between 18 and 35 years old in good health.

The genes are TRBV27 and TRBJ1-2; maybe TRBD1 (6 bases). V lost 3 bases to trimming and J lost 8 bases, with 16 bases between them. CDR1 and CDR2 from the germline V gene are MNHEY and SMNVEV (reference sequence). The CDR3 covers 14 residues. The CDR3 region is CASSLVQGAEGYTF. CDR3 coding DNA: TGTGCCAGCAGTTTGGTACAGGGAGCAGAGGGCTACACCTTC.

This clonotype was detected once. This chain connects TRBV20-1 to TRBJ2-5; 10 bases are shared with TRBD1. V lost 5 bases and J lost 11; bases outside the gene matches: 17. The CDR3 covers 15 residues. Per germline, CDR1 DFQATT and CDR2 SNEGSKA (reference sequence). This chain's CDR3 is CSAPPRQGAWNEQYF. As DNA, the CDR3 is TGCAGTGCTCCCCCCCGACAGGGGGCTTGGAATGAGCAGTACTTC.

The chain uses TRBV18 and TRBJ1-4; TRBD1 matches at 7 bases. The length of the CDR3 is 13 residues. The junction had 8 bases not matched to a gene; V was cut back by 10 bases and J by 6 bases. Germline loops: CDR1 KGHSH, CDR2 LQKENI. The CDR3 protein is CATLGQGDEKLFF. CDR3 DNA: TGTGCCACCCTCGGGCAGGGGGATGAAAAACTGTTTTTT.

V is TRBV2 and J is TRBJ1-5; unclear D gene. The CDR3 is 13 residues long. V gave up 4 bases and J gave up 6 bases, with 10 bases separating them. CDR1 is SNHLY and CDR2 is FYNNEI in the germline V gene. CDR3 protein: CASSGVEGQPQHF. Written as DNA, the CDR3 is TGTGCCAGCAGTGGGGTAGAAGGTCAGCCCCAGCATTTT.

The chain recombines TRBV12-3 or TRBV12-4 with TRBJ2-1; possibly TRBD1 for D (6 bases). The length of the CDR3 is 14 residues. Trimming pared 2 bases from V and 2 bases from J, leaving 7 bases between. In nucleotides, the CDR3 is TGTGCCAGCAGTTTACAGGGGACCTACAATGAGCAGTTCTTC. This sequence encodes CASSLQGTYNEQFF.

The rearrangement uses TRBV20-1 and TRBJ1-1; D remains ambiguous. The germline gives CDR1 DFQATT, CDR2 SNEGSKA (reference sequence). Trimming removed 1 base at V and 7 bases at J, with 7 bases between. The CDR3 extends over 11 amino acids. In DNA form, the CDR3 reads TGCAGTGCTAGAGGACTTCGTGAAGCTTTCTTT. Translation gives CSARGLREAFF.

The table lists this clonotype with a few counts. The chain joins TRBV7-2 to TRBJ1-2; no definite D call. The germline V gene encodes CDR1 SGHTA and CDR2 FQGNSA. V shed 1 base and J shed 11 bases, with 11 bases lying between them. The CDR3 is 12 amino acids. The CDR3 region is CASSLDRRGYTF. The DNA for the CDR3 is TGTGCCAGCAGCTTAGATCGACGTGGGTACACCTTC.

On this clonotype itself: At one end, the junction sequence differs from germline, possibly due to a read error. The chain joins TRBV7-2 to TRBJ2-2, with D perhaps being TRBD1 or TRBD2 (5 bases each). CDR1 SGHTA and CDR2 FQGNSA come from the germline V gene. This CDR3 is built from 18 residues. In nucleotides, the CDR3 is TGTGCCAGCAGCTTAGTGGGGGTAAAGGGAACGAACGCCGGGGAGCTGTTTTTT. It specifies CASSLVGVKGTNAGELFF.

This sequence joins TRBV20-1 and TRBJ1-2; TRBD1 agrees at 9 bases. The CDR3 loop spans 15 amino acids. V dropped 6 bases and J dropped 3; count of bases not matched to a gene: 11. Germline CDR1 DFQATT, CDR2 SNEGSKA (reference sequence). CDR3 amino acids: CSANTGGAPDYGYTF. DNA for the CDR3: TGCAGTGCGAATACAGGGGGCGCCCCGGACTATGGCTACACCTTC.

The chain's CDR3 is CASGPKQGFYEQYF. The CDR3 DNA reads TGTGCCAGCGGCCCGAAACAGGGATTCTACGAGCAGTACTTC. The gene calls are TRBV7-9 and TRBJ2-7; D perhaps matches TRBD1 (6 bases). CDR1 is SEHNR and CDR2 is FQNEAQ in the germline V gene (reference sequence). V was clipped by 8 bases and J by 3 bases, with 17 bases between them. The CDR3 sequence is 14 residues long.

This clonotype has only one observation. The chain recombines TRBV18 with TRBJ1-1; 8 bases fit TRBD1. The V gene's germline CDR1 is KGHSH and CDR2 LQKENI. With V trimmed by 7 bases and J by 2 bases, 12 bases remained unmatched. The CDR3 runs to 16 residues. The CDR3 DNA reads TGTGCCAGCTACTCCGCCCGGGACAGGACCAACACTGAAGCTTTCTTT. Protein sequence: CASYSARDRTNTEAFF.

The chain employs TRBV4-1 and TRBJ2-1; a weak D match, TRBD2 (7 bases). Germline V CDR1 and CDR2: MGHRA, YSYEKL. Between the trimmed V and J ends, which lost 4 bases and 7 bases, there was a span of 23 bases. The CDR3 is 17 amino acids. The CDR3 reads CASSLNSRGGLENEQFF. The CDR3 DNA sequence: TGCGCCAGCAGCCTGAATTCGAGGGGGGGCCTTGAAAATGAGCAGTTCTTC.

The CDR3 coding sequence is TGTGCCAGCAGCGTACACCCTACTAGCGCCTCCTACAATGAGCAGTACTTC. Protein: CASSVHPTSASYNEQYF. J is TRBJ2-1 and V is TRBV9, with 7 bases lining up with TRBD2. The J call may be incorrect, as the DNA end agrees better with TRBJ2-7. The germline CDR1 and CDR2 sequences are SGDLS and YYNGEE. CDR3 size: 17 residues.

The rearrangement links TRBV18 to TRBJ2-3; 11 positions match TRBD1. This CDR3 is built from 17 residues. The J segment lost 3 bases and the V segment lost 2 bases, leaving 7 bases of the junction unmatched. Germline loops: CDR1 KGHSH, CDR2 LQKENI. The CDR3 DNA reads as TGTGCCAGCTCACCATCCACCGGACAGGGGGCTACAGATACGCAGTATTTT. This sequence encodes CASSPSTGQGATDTQYF.

The CDR3 here is CATSTGYNEQFF. CDR3 bases: TGTGCTACGTCAACAGGGTACAATGAGCAGTTCTTC. This chain links TRBV6-1 with TRBJ2-1; D possibly corresponds to TRBD1 (6 bases). Germline assignment: CDR1 MNHNS and CDR2 SASEGT. The CDR3 runs 12 residues.

This clonotype was seen a few times. The V gene is TRBV7-2, the J gene TRBJ1-2; no firm D call. With 3 bases removed from V and 5 bases from J, the gap between germline ends came to 13 bases. Germline CDR1 and CDR2: SGHTA and FQGNSA. The CDR3 consists of 14 residues. The CDR3 DNA follows: TGTGCCAGCAGCTTGAGCACAACTTCTTATGGCTACACCTTC. This sequence encodes CASSLSTTSYGYTF.

This clonotype was picked up one time. The chain uses TRBV12-3 or TRBV12-4 and TRBJ2-7; D gene ambiguous. The end of the DNA is better explained by TRBJ2-5, so the J call may be wrong. The CDR3 totals 13 residues. The CDR3 DNA reads as TGTGCCAGCAGCCGCGATGCAACAACGACCCAGTACTTC. Translating it yields CASSRDATTTQYF.

This rearrangement joins TRBV12-3 or TRBV12-4 to TRBJ2-3, with D perhaps matching TRBD1 (6 bases). The germline V and J ends were trimmed by 3 bases and 1 base, with 14 bases remaining between them. This CDR3 region has 16 residues. The CDR3 bases are TGTGCCAGCAGTTTGGGGTCCGCAGGGGGCACAGATACGCAGTATTTT. The encoded protein is CASSLGSAGGTDTQYF.

The chain carries TRBV15 and TRBJ2-3; TRBD2 matches 8 bases. The CDR3 is 16 residues long. J was trimmed by 2 bases and V by 1 base; bases with no gene match: 5. Germline lookup yields CDR1 LNHNV and CDR2 YYDKDF (reference sequence). CDR3 bases: TGTGCCACCAGCAGAGTAGGGCGGGGGGACACAGATACGCAGTATTTT. Its protein is CATSRVGRGDTDTQYF.

In DNA, the CDR3 is TGTGCCAGCAGTGAAAGTATAGGGTTGGGGACAGGTCAAGAGACCCAGTACTTC. Its protein product is CASSESIGLGTGQETQYF. V gene TRBV25-1 combines with J gene TRBJ2-5, with 8 bases identical to TRBD1. The CDR3 extends over 18 amino acids. CDR1 MGHDK and CDR2 SYGVNS come from the germline V gene. V dropped 2 bases and J dropped 2; count of bases not matched to a gene: 13.

The chain joins TRBV4-1 to TRBJ1-1, with TRBD1 as a possible D gene (5 bases). The CDR3 has 15 amino acids. Germline loops: CDR1 MGHRA, CDR2 YSYEKL. V lost 1 base to trimming and J lost 1 base, with 10 bases between them. CDR3 sequence reads: CASSQGEGRNTEAFF. CDR3 DNA sequence: TGCGCCAGCAGCCAAGGGGAGGGGAGGAACACTGAAGCTTTCTTT.

To note about this clonotype: Its ends do not fully match the called genes, so a read error is possible. The rearrangement uses TRBV12-3 or TRBV12-4 and TRBJ2-1; D ambiguous. This CDR3 spans 14 amino acids. CDR3 sequence reads: CAGSPRHPPNEQFF. The CDR3 DNA follows: TGTGCCGGCAGTCCTCGGCATCCACCCAATGAGCAGTTCTTC.

V usage is TRBV7-9 and J usage is TRBJ2-5; 12 bases are shared with TRBD1. This CDR3 is built from 15 residues. The V gene's germline CDR1 is SEHNR and CDR2 FQNEAQ (reference sequence). J was trimmed by 11 bases and V by 7 bases; bases with no gene match: 14. This CDR3 is CASNLGQGALDEQYF. The CDR3 coding sequence is TGTGCCAGCAACTTGGGACAGGGGGCTCTGGATGAGCAGTACTTC. Based on the CDR3 plus reference TRBV7-9 and TRBJ2-5, the full variable domain is DTGVSQNPRHKITKRGQNVTFRCDPISEHNRLYWYRQTLGQGPEFLTYFQNEAQLEKSRLLSDRFSAERPKGSFSTLEIQRTEQGDSAMYLCASNLGQGALDEQYFGPGTRLLVL.

This clonotype was seen more than once but under ten times. This rearrangement joins TRBV4-3 to TRBJ1-2; the D gene is possibly TRBD1 (6 bases). Germline-derived CDR1 and CDR2 are LGHNA and YSLEER. CDR3 length: 16 amino acids. With 0 bases removed from V and 4 bases from J, the gap between germline ends came to 15 bases. CDR3: CASSQEWDTESYGYTF. CDR3 DNA: TGCGCCAGCAGCCAAGAGTGGGACACCGAAAGCTATGGCTACACCTTC.

This chain joins TRBV20-1 and TRBJ2-1; 8 bases are a match to TRBD2. Per the germline V gene, CDR1 is DFQATT and CDR2 is SNEGSKA (reference sequence). CDR3 length equals 17 residues. The junction had 12 bases not matched to a gene; V was cut back by 1 base and J by 4 bases. In DNA form, the CDR3 reads TGCAGTGCTAGAGCCCCGTCAGGAGCGGGGGAGTACAATGAGCAGTTCTTC. It yields the protein CSARAPSGAGEYNEQFF.

This chain links TRBV18 with TRBJ2-3; 7 bases match TRBD1. The J segment lost 5 bases and the V segment lost 6 bases, leaving 8 bases of the junction unmatched. Germline V gene data show CDR1 as KGHSH and CDR2 as LQKENI. This CDR3 contains 14 residues. CDR3 amino acids: CASSPDRAEDTQYF. The CDR3 DNA reads TGTGCCAGCTCTCCAGACAGGGCCGAAGATACGCAGTATTTT.